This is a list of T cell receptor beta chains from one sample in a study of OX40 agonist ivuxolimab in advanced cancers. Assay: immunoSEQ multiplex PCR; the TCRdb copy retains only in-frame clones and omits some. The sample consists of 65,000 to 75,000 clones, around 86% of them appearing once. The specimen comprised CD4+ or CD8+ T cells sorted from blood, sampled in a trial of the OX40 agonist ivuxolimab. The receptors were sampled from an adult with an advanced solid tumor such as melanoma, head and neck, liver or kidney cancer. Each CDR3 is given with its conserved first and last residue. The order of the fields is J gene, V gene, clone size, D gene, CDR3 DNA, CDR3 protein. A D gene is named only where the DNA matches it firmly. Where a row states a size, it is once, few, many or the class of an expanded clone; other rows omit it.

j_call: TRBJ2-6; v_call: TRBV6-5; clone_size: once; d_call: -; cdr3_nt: TGTGCCAGCAGTTTGATTAGGGCTGGGGCCAACGTCCTGACTTTC; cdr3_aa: CASSLIRAGANVLTF
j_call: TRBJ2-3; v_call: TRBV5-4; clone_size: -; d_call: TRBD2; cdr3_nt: TGTGCCAGCAGGGACGGACTAGCGGGAGGGCCAGGTACGCAGTATTTT; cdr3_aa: CASRDGLAGGPGTQYF
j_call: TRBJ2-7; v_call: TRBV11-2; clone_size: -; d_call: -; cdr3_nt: TGTGCCAGCAGCCTTACAGATTCAGTCGAGCAGTACTTC; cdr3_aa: CASSLTDSVEQYF
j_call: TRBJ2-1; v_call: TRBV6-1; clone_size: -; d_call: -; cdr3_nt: TGTGCCAGCAGGGGAAGCTCCTACAATGAGCAGTTCTTC; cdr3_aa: CASRGSSYNEQFF
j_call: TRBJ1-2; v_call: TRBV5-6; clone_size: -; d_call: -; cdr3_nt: TGTGCCAGCAGACGAGACGGCAGGGAGACCTTC; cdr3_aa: CASRRDGRETF
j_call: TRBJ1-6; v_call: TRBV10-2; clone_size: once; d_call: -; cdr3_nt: TGCGCCAGCAGGGATACAGGGTTGAATTCACCCCTCCACTTT; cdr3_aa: CASRDTGLNSPLHF
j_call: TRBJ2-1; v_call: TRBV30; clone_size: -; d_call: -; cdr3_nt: TGTGCCTGGAGCCCTACGCGGGATGAGCAGTTCTTC; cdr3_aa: CAWSPTRDEQFF
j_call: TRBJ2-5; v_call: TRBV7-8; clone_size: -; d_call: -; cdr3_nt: TGTGCCAGCAGCCCTGGGGTCGGGAGGACCCAGTACTTC; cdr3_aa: CASSPGVGRTQYF
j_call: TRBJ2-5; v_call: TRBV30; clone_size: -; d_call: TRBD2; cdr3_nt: TGTGCCCGAACTAACGGCCGGACTAGCGGGGCACAGGAGACCCAGTACTTC; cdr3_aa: CARTNGRTSGAQETQYF
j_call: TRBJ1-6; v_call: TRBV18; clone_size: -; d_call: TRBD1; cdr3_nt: TGTGCCAGCTCACCGGGGACAGTAGATAATTCACCCCTCCACTTT; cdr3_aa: CASSPGTVDNSPLHF
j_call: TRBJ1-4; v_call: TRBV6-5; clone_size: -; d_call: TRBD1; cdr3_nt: TGTGCCAGCAGTACCCCGGGACAGGGTAATGAAAAACTGTTTTTT; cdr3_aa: CASSTPGQGNEKLFF
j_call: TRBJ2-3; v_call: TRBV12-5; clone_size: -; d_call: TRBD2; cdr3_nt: TGTGCTAGTGGTTTGGTACAAGGAGCGGGGGCAGATACGCAGTATTTT; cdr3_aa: CASGLVQGAGADTQYF
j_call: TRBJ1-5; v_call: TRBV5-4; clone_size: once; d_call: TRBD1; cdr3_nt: TGTGCCAGCAGCCGGGACAGGGGGCAAGGTCAGCCCCAGCATTTT; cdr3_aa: CASSRDRGQGQPQHF
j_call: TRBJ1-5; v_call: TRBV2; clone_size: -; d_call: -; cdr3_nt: TGTGCCAGCAGTGAGGGGCAGGGGATCCGGAATCAGCCCCAGCATTTT; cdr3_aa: CASSEGQGIRNQPQHF
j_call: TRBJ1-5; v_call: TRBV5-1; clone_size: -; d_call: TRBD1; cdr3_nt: TGCGCCAGCAGGACGGGACAGGGGGACGGGCAGCCCCAGCATTTT; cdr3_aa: CASRTGQGDGQPQHF
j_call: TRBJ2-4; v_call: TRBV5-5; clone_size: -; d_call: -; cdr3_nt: TGTGCCAGCAGCCCCTGGGCAGCCCTAGCCAAAAACATTCAGTACTTC; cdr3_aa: CASSPWAALAKNIQYF
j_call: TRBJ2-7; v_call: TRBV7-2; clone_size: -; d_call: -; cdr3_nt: TGTGCCAGCAGCTTATTGACCTACGAGCAGTACTTC; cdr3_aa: CASSLLTYEQYF
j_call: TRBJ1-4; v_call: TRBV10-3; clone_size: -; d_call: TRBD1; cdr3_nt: TGTGCCACCCGGACAGGGTTGGGAACTAATGAAAAACTGTTTTTT; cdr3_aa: CATRTGLGTNEKLFF
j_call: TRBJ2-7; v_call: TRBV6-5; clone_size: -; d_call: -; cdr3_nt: TGTGCCAGCAGGGGGTTTGGCAGGCGGACGGACGAGCAGTACTTC; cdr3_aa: CASRGFGRRTDEQYF
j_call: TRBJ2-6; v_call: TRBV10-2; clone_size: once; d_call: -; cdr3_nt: TGCGCCAGCAGAGGATCCGGGTCCCCTGGGGCCAACGTCCTGACTTTC; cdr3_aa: CASRGSGSPGANVLTF
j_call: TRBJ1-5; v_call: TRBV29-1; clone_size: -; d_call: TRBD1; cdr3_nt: TGCAGCGTAGGGACAGGGAGTGGGCAGCCCCAGCATTTT; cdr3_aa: CSVGTGSGQPQHF